The 29 T cell receptor beta chains below come from one sample, sequenced in a study of T cell repertoires in cytomegalovirus infection. A single record per CDR3 protein comes from TCRdb applying MiXCR to the reads. This table holds around 900,000 distinct CDR3 sequences, under 40% found once. For these TCRs, the target antigens are not known. Material: cultured CD8+ T cells from PBMCs, obtained from culture after CMV antigen stimulation. Receptors were obtained from a human donor in good health (CMV status not recorded). Some clones in this sample may be carry-over from other donors' samples.

This clonotype was observed a handful of times. The rearrangement links TRBV20-1 to TRBJ2-1, with 8 bases that match TRBD2. Germline-derived CDR1 and CDR2 are DFQATT and SNEGSKA (reference sequence). The CDR3 contains 15 residues. J was trimmed by 5 bases and V by 5 bases; bases with no gene match: 11. The CDR3 region has the DNA TGCAGTGCTGGCCAGCGGGGGCTATGGGACAATGAGCAGTTCTTC. Amino acids: CSAGQRGLWDNEQFF.

This clonotype has only a few counts. The chain recombines TRBV28 with TRBJ1-1; D is possibly TRBD1 (5 bases). V gave up 2 bases and J gave up 0 bases, with 19 bases separating them. CDR3 length equals 18 residues. Germline-derived CDR1 and CDR2 are MDHEN and SYDVKM. CDR3 coding DNA: TGTGCCAGCAGTTTAGGTTTCGGGGTGAGGGGACTGAACACTGAAGCTTTCTTT. This encodes CASSLGFGVRGLNTEAFF. The variable domain in full, with the rest retrieved from reference TRBV28 and TRBJ1-1, is DVKVTQSSRYLVKRTGEKVFLECVQDMDHENMFWYRQDPGLGLRLIYFSYDVKMKEKGDIPEGYSVSREKKERFSLILESASTNQTSMYLCASSLGFGVRGLNTEAFFGQGTRLTVV.

The chain employs TRBV29-1 and TRBJ2-1, with 10 bases aligning to TRBD2. The germline V gene has CDR1 SQVTM and CDR2 ANQGSEA. The CDR3 loop spans 17 amino acids. J lost 3 bases, V lost 5 bases, and 13 bases had no gene match. The CDR3 region is CSVQGRLAGAIYNEQFF. The CDR3 DNA is TGCAGCGTTCAAGGCCGCCTAGCGGGGGCCATCTACAATGAGCAGTTCTTC.

Points on this clonotype: The junction shows a germline mismatch at one end, possibly a read error. V gene TRBV7-2 combines with J gene TRBJ1-6, with no clear D. The CDR3 contains 18 residues. Germline V gives CDR1 SGHTA, CDR2 FQGNSA. CDR3 sequence: CASSIATLQDPYNSSLHF. The CDR3 bases are TGTGCCAGCAGCATCGCCACCCTCCAGGATCCGTATAATTCATCCCTCCACTTT.

This chain joins TRBV7-2 and TRBJ1-5; 7 nucleotides line up with TRBD1. Per germline, CDR1 SGHTA and CDR2 FQGNSA. The trim removed 1 base at V and 15 bases at J, leaving 18 bases unmatched. This CDR3 is 16 amino acids long. As DNA, the CDR3 is TGTGCCAGCAGCTTAGATCCGGGACAGACCCACGTTCCTTGGCATTTT. This translates into CASSLDPGQTHVPWHF.

With regard to this clonotype: A single base separates this from a much larger clone, so it may be a read error. The CDR3 DNA reads as TGTGCCAGCAGCTTAATAATATCCAGGGGTGATGTCGGGGAGCTGTTTTTT. Translation gives CASSLIISRGDVGELFF. The chain links TRBV7-6 to TRBJ2-2; a possible D gene is TRBD1 (6 bases). CDR1 is SGHVS, CDR2 FNYEAQ, per germline. The CDR3 loop spans 17 amino acids. Trimming removed 2 bases at V and 7 bases at J, with 20 bases between.

The rearrangement uses TRBV7-6 and TRBJ1-6, with TRBD1 as a possible D gene (5 bases). Trimming took 8 bases from V and 14 from J, leaving 16 bases between them. The CDR3 has 12 amino acids. Per the germline V gene, CDR1 is SGHVS and CDR2 is FNYEAQ. The CDR3 reads CASRDYRGSLHF. The CDR3, as DNA: TGTGCCAGCCGGGACTACCGTGGGTCCCTCCACTTT.

This clonotype appeared once. This chain connects TRBV12-5 to TRBJ2-1; 8 nucleotides match TRBD1. The CDR3 sequence is 16 residues long. J was trimmed by 2 bases and V by 4 bases; bases with no gene match: 7. Germline V gene lookup returns CDR1 LGHNT and CDR2 FRNRAP. DNA for the CDR3: TGTGCTAGTGGTTCTCCGACAGGGGTAACCTACAATGAGCAGTTCTTC. Translating gives CASGSPTGVTYNEQFF. The full variable domain, completed using reference TRBV12-5 and TRBJ2-1, is DARVTQTPRHKVTEMGQEVTMRCQPILGHNTVFWYRQTMMQGLELLAYFRNRAPLDDSGMPKDRFSAEMPDATLATLKIQPSEPRDSAVYFCASGSPTGVTYNEQFFGPGTRLTVL.

This chain links TRBV6-2 or TRBV6-3 with TRBJ1-5; D is ambiguous. The V gene's germline CDR1 is MNHEY and CDR2 SVGEGT. V lost 2 bases and J lost 11, with 7 bases in between. CDR3 size: 11 residues. The CDR3, as DNA: TGTGCCAGCAGTTACGATGGGACCCAGCATTTT. Amino acid sequence: CASSYDGTQHF.

This clonotype was detected ten times or more. Here the CDR3 DNA reads TGTGCCAGCAGCTTGGAAACTAATTCCTACGAGCAGTACGTC. Translated: CASSLETNSYEQYV. V gene TRBV7-2 combines with J gene TRBJ2-7, with D unresolved. In germline, CDR1 is SGHTA, CDR2 FQGNSA. The CDR3 is 14 amino acids. V was clipped by 3 bases and J by 1 base, with 10 bases between them.

This clonotype has just a few counts. V usage is TRBV7-6 and J usage is TRBJ2-6, with D uncertain. The CDR3 has 19 amino acids. CDR1 is SGHVS, CDR2 FNYEAQ, per germline. V lost 6 bases to trimming and J lost 0 bases, with 21 bases between them. CDR3 residues: CASRSPLGGARSGANVLTF. CDR3 in DNA: TGTGCCAGCAGATCGCCCCTGGGCGGCGCCCGCTCTGGGGCCAACGTCCTGACTTTC. The full variable domain, in which reference TRBV7-6 and TRBJ2-6 provide the parts outside the CDR3, is GAGVSQSPRYKVTKRGQDVALRCDPISGHVSLYWYRQALGQGPEFLTYFNYEAQQDKSGLPNDRFSAERPEGSISTLTIQRTEQRDSAMYRCASRSPLGGARSGANVLTFGAGSRLTVL.

The V and J genes are TRBV7-6 and TRBJ1-4; possibly TRBD1 for D (6 bases). This CDR3 spans 15 amino acids. Per the germline V gene, CDR1 is SGHVS and CDR2 is FNYEAQ. V lost 5 bases and J lost 4, with 14 bases in between. CDR3 nucleotides: TGTGCCAGCAGCGCCAGGAGGGACAATAATGAAAAACTGTTTTTT. It encodes CASSARRDNNEKLFF.

This rearrangement joins TRBV6-2 or TRBV6-3 to TRBJ2-2; tentative D call: TRBD1 (6 bases). Germline CDR1 and CDR2: MNHEY and SVGEGT. V lost 5 bases and J lost 5, with 18 bases in between. The CDR3 has 16 amino acids. The CDR3 DNA reads TGTGCCAGCAGTCCCCTAGACAGGCGGAGGACCGGGGAGCTGTTTTTT. Its translation: CASSPLDRRRTGELFF.

The gene calls are TRBV20-1 and TRBJ1-6; D is unclear. In germline, CDR1 is DFQATT, CDR2 SNEGSKA (reference sequence). The germline V and J ends were trimmed by 5 bases and 8 bases, with 16 bases remaining between them. The CDR3 contains 14 residues. CDR3: CSARTLWSDSPLHF. The CDR3 DNA reads as TGCAGTGCTCGGACCCTATGGTCGGATTCACCCCTCCACTTT.

The chain employs TRBV4-1 and TRBJ1-1; D call uncertain. The CDR3 is made up of 14 amino acids. The ends were cut back, 0 bases at V and 4 bases at J, with 9 bases in the middle. Germline loops: CDR1 MGHRA, CDR2 YSYEKL. CDR3 loop: CASSQEILVTEAFF. In nucleotides, the CDR3 is TGCGCCAGCAGCCAAGAAATTCTGGTCACTGAAGCTTTCTTT.

The rearrangement uses TRBV2 and TRBJ2-4; tentatively, D is TRBD2 (7 bases). CDR1 SNHLY and CDR2 FYNNEI come from the germline V gene. The V end lost 5 bases, the J end lost 8 bases, and 13 bases lay between the germline ends. The CDR3 runs 13 residues. The CDR3 sequence is CASSRGGFDIQYF. CDR3 sequence (DNA): TGTGCCAGCAGTAGGGGGGGGTTCGACATTCAGTACTTC.

In this sample, this clonotype turned up a few times. CDR3 sequence: CASSSPALYNEQFF. The CDR3 bases are TGTGCCAGTAGTTCACCCGCGCTCTACAATGAGCAGTTCTTC. The genes are TRBV19 and TRBJ2-1; D unresolved. CDR1 and CDR2 (germline): LNHDA, SQIVND (reference sequence). The CDR3 has 14 amino acids. The V end lost 5 bases, the J end lost 3 bases, and 11 bases lay between the germline ends.

This chain links TRBV7-3 with TRBJ2-5; 9 nucleotides line up with TRBD1. CDR1 and CDR2 (germline): SGHTA, FQGTGA. The trim removed 5 bases at V and 5 bases at J, leaving 9 bases unmatched. The CDR3 has 15 amino acids. The CDR3 DNA is TGTGCCAGCAGCAGGACAGGGGCTACCTCGGAGACCCAGTACTTC. Residues: CASSRTGATSETQYF.

This clonotype was recorded only once. A much larger clonotype is one base distant, so this may be a read error. V gene TRBV7-6 combines with J gene TRBJ2-1, with TRBD2 matching over 7 bases. CDR1 SGHVS and CDR2 FNYEAQ come from the germline V gene. There are 15 residues in the CDR3. The CDR3 protein is CANSFTSGEVDEQFF. CDR3 DNA: TGTGCCAACAGCTTTACCAGCGGGGAGGTGGATGAGCAGTTCTTC.

The chain combines TRBV29-1 with TRBJ2-1, with 9 positions matching TRBD1. The CDR3 consists of 14 residues. CDR1 and CDR2 from the germline V gene are SQVTM and ANQGSEA. With 2 bases clipped from V and 7 bases from J, the junction kept 6 bases outside the gene matches. In DNA form, the CDR3 reads TGCAGCGTTGAATCCCGGACAGGGGTTAATGAGCAGTTCTTC. This gives the protein CSVESRTGVNEQFF.

This clonotype was counted only a few times. The chain carries TRBV12-5 and TRBJ1-2; perhaps TRBD1 as D (5 bases). CDR3 length: 13 amino acids. V was clipped by 3 bases and J by 6 bases, with 11 bases between them. From germline, CDR1 is LGHNT and CDR2 FRNRAP. The CDR3 here is CASGFKGWDGYTF. The CDR3, as DNA: TGTGCTAGTGGTTTTAAGGGGTGGGATGGCTACACCTTC.

Only a few counts were recorded for this clonotype. The chain links TRBV7-3 to TRBJ2-2; the D gene is possibly TRBD2 (5 bases). The CDR3 sequence is 15 residues long. Germline CDR1 is SGHTA and CDR2 is FQGTGA. V lost 4 bases and J 3 bases, leaving 12 bases between the germline ends. The CDR3 region is CASSSLEEDTGELFF. CDR3 nucleotide sequence: TGTGCCAGCAGCTCACTAGAGGAAGACACCGGGGAGCTGTTTTTT.

As concerns this clonotype: The junction shows a germline mismatch at one end, possibly a read error. V and J are TRBV2 and TRBJ1-5, with D possibly TRBD1 on 6 matching bases. CDR1 SNHLY and CDR2 FYNNEI come from the germline V gene. This CDR3 is built from 16 residues. The CDR3 sequence is CTSSENGRGGDQPQHF. The CDR3 coding sequence is TGTACCAGCAGTGAAAATGGCAGGGGTGGGGATCAGCCCCAGCATTTT.

The V call is TRBV4-2, the J call TRBJ1-1; tentatively, D is TRBD1 (5 bases). Trimming left V 0 bases short and J 3 bases short, with 14 bases between. The CDR3 covers 16 residues. Per germline, CDR1 LGHNA and CDR2 YNFKEQ. The CDR3 DNA follows: TGTGCCAGCAGCCAAGATCTTGATGACAGCTACACTGAAGCTTTCTTT. Encoded protein: CASSQDLDDSYTEAFF.

The sample holds a few counts of this clonotype. The chain carries TRBV7-9 and TRBJ2-3; TRBD1 matches 9 bases. The J segment lost 1 base and the V segment lost 7 bases, leaving 9 bases of the junction unmatched. CDR3 length equals 16 residues. The V gene's germline CDR1 is SEHNR and CDR2 FQNEAQ (reference sequence). The CDR3 protein is CASKQPRDRGTDTQYF. DNA of the CDR3: TGTGCCAGCAAACAACCCCGGGACAGGGGCACAGATACGCAGTATTTT.

The gene calls are TRBV7-9 and TRBJ1-2, with unresolved D. Trimming took 2 bases from V and 3 from J, leaving 16 bases between them. The CDR3 is made up of 16 amino acids. The germline gives CDR1 SEHNR, CDR2 FQNEAQ (reference sequence). This chain's CDR3 is CASSLPYLEEYYGYTF. The CDR3 region has the DNA TGTGCCAGCAGCTTACCCTACCTCGAGGAGTACTATGGCTACACCTTC.

J is TRBJ2-1 and V is TRBV11-2, with a weak D call TRBD1 (5 bases). Trimming took 5 bases from V and 2 from J, leaving 13 bases between them. Germline-derived CDR1 and CDR2 are SGHAT and FQNNGV. The CDR3 sequence is 15 residues long. CDR3 nucleotide sequence: TGTGCCAGCAGCAATAGGGGTCTCACCTACAATGAGCAGTTCTTC. It encodes CASSNRGLTYNEQFF.

The rearrangement joins TRBV12-3 or TRBV12-4 to TRBJ2-2, with 8 bases fitting TRBD2. J lost 7 bases, V lost 7 bases, and 11 bases had no gene match. The CDR3 runs to 15 residues. CDR3 DNA: TGTGCCAGCACTAGACGGGGGGGCCTGGACGGGGAGCTGTTTTTT. Translated, it gives CASTRRGGLDGELFF.

This clonotype occurred many times. J is TRBJ2-1 and V is TRBV6-1, with 10 bases that match TRBD1. The CDR3 extends over 15 amino acids. CDR1 and CDR2 from the germline V gene are MNHNS and SASEGT. After removal of 6 bases from V and 8 bases from J, the junction contained 10 bases not matched to a gene. CDR3 region: CASSLGQGQLDEQFF. For the CDR3, the DNA is TGTGCCAGCAGCCTGGGACAGGGGCAGCTCGATGAGCAGTTCTTC.